This T cell receptor (beta chain) was identified in a study of graft-versus-host responses after intestinal transplantation. Comments on this clone: Antigen specificity is unknown.

Repertoires were generated with immunoSEQ multiplex PCR, while TCRdb's copy carries only in-frame clones and drops some. The sample yields some 90,000 clones, 75% to 95% seen once. This receptor was taken from a human donor who received an intestinal transplant. Sample: unstimulated CD8+ T cells sorted from spleen or lymph node cells, taken before intestinal transplant.

The CDR3, as DNA: TGTGCCAGCAGCCCCCCACAGGGGTCCTATGGCTACACCTTC. Protein product: CASSPPQGSYGYTF. This chain connects TRBV9 to TRBJ1-2; 7 bases align to TRBD1. Germline V gene lookup returns CDR1 SGDLS and CDR2 YYNGEE. Trimming at V came to 4 bases and at J to 4 bases, leaving 7 bases not matched to a gene. The CDR3 is 14 amino acids.